Presented here are 22 T cell receptor beta chains from one specimen sequenced in a study of blood T cell repertoires in COVID-19. Here immunoSEQ multiplex PCR was the method, and the copy in TCRdb shows in-frame clones only, minus some. The sample shows about 300,000 clones, about 90% of them seen only once. Sequencing input: peripheral blood. Every receptor here comes from a woman aged 45-59 years with COVID-19, enrolled during active disease.

The chain joins TRBV7-7 to TRBJ2-1, with 11 bases aligning to TRBD2. J lost 6 bases, V lost 5 bases, and 6 bases had no gene match. CDR1 and CDR2 from the germline V gene are SSHAT and FNYEAQ (reference sequence). The CDR3 length is 15 residues. The CDR3 loop is CASSPGLAESNEQFF. The CDR3 bases are TGTGCCAGCAGCCCGGGACTAGCGGAATCCAATGAGCAGTTCTTC. The whole variable domain, filled in from reference TRBV7-7 and TRBJ2-1, reads GAGVSQSPRYKVTKRGQDVTLRCDPISSHATLYWYQQALGQGPEFLTYFNYEAQPDKSGLPSDRFSAERPEGSISTLTIQRTEQRDSAMYRCASSPGLAESNEQFFGPGTRLTVL.

The DNA of the CDR3 is TGTGCCAGCAGCTTGGTTGGGACAGCCTACAATGAGCAGTTCTTC. Protein product: CASSLVGTAYNEQFF. V is TRBV5-4 and J is TRBJ2-1; TRBD1 aligns across 7 bases. Per the germline V gene, CDR1 is SGHNT and CDR2 is YYREEE (reference sequence). The CDR3 has 15 amino acids. Trimming at V came to 0 bases and at J to 2 bases, leaving 2 bases not matched to a gene.

The V gene is TRBV9, the J gene TRBJ1-3, with D maybe TRBD1 (5 bases). Germline V gene data show CDR1 as SGDLS and CDR2 as YYNGEE. V was pared by 0 bases and J by 1 base, with 8 bases between. The CDR3 sequence is 15 residues long. This CDR3 is CASSVEAGSGNTIYF. The CDR3, as DNA: TGTGCCAGCAGCGTAGAAGCAGGGTCTGGAAACACCATATATTTT.

This chain connects TRBV5-1 to TRBJ1-3; TRBD1 aligns across 8 bases. V was clipped by 2 bases and J by 0 bases; unmatched bases: 4. The CDR3 is 16 residues long. Germline CDR1 SGHRS, CDR2 YFSETQ. The CDR3 spells CASSFGDRHSGNTIYF. For the CDR3, the DNA is TGCGCCAGCAGCTTCGGGGACAGGCACTCTGGAAACACCATATATTTT.

The V gene is TRBV11-3, the J gene TRBJ2-7, with 9 bases that match TRBD2. Germline V gives CDR1 SGHNT, CDR2 YENEEA. V lost 5 bases to trimming and J lost 3 bases; unmatched junction nucleotides: 5. The CDR3 runs to 14 residues. CDR3 coding DNA: TGTGCCAGCAGCACCGGTAGCGGGAGCTACGAGCAGTACTTC. Its protein is CASSTGSGSYEQYF.

The chain links TRBV5-1 to TRBJ2-2; 8 positions match TRBD1. Germline V gene data show CDR1 as SGHRS and CDR2 as YFSETQ. J gave up 3 bases and V 2 bases, and 15 bases lay outside the gene matches. This CDR3 is built from 19 residues. The CDR3 region is CASSLIAGGAVFDTGELFF. Here the CDR3 DNA reads TGCGCCAGCAGCTTAATAGCAGGGGGCGCTGTTTTCGACACCGGGGAGCTGTTTTTT.

This clone was observed a single time. The V and J genes are TRBV6-5 and TRBJ1-3; D gene unclear. The CDR3 extends over 13 amino acids. Trimming pared 8 bases from V and 2 bases from J, leaving 10 bases between. Germline-derived CDR1 and CDR2 are MNHEY and SVGAGI. This chain's CDR3 is CASGELPGNTIYF. The CDR3 DNA is TGTGCCAGCGGAGAGCTACCTGGAAACACCATATATTTT.

A remark on this clone: In the same sample, other DNA sequences code for this CDR3. V is TRBV6-5 and J is TRBJ1-5; 8 positions agree with TRBD1. After removal of 6 bases from V and 1 base from J, the junction contained 5 bases not matched to a gene. The CDR3 extends over 15 amino acids. The germline V gene has CDR1 MNHEY and CDR2 SVGAGI. CDR3 in amino acids: CASSRDRGSNQPQHF. CDR3 nucleotides: TGTGCCAGCAGCCGCGACAGGGGCAGCAATCAGCCCCAGCATTTT.

The J gene is TRBJ1-3, the V gene TRBV19; D remains ambiguous. The CDR3 has 12 residues. Germline loops: CDR1 LNHDA, CDR2 SQIVND (reference sequence). Trimming removed 11 bases from V and 4 bases from J, with 12 bases in between. The CDR3 here is CAGGSGGNTIYF. The DNA for the CDR3 is TGTGCCGGCGGGTCAGGAGGAAACACCATATATTTT.

The chain carries TRBV10-1 and TRBJ2-7; TRBD1 matches at 10 bases. V lost 3 bases, J lost 5 bases, and 7 bases stayed unmatched. The germline CDR1 and CDR2 sequences are WNHNN and SYGVQD (reference sequence). The CDR3 consists of 15 residues. CDR3 sequence (DNA): TGCGCCAGCAGTGACCGGACAGGGGGGATCGACGAGCAGTACTTC. Its protein product is CASSDRTGGIDEQYF.

The rearrangement joins TRBV5-1 to TRBJ2-1; 10 bases fit TRBD2. The CDR3 sequence is 15 residues long. Germline CDR1 is SGHRS and CDR2 is YFSETQ. V lost 4 bases, J lost 14 bases, and 15 bases stayed unmatched. CDR3 in DNA: TGCGCCAGCAGCAGGGAGTCCAGAGCGGGAGGGGAGGAGTTCTTC. This codes for CASSRESRAGGEEFF. Filled out from reference TRBV5-1 and TRBJ2-1, the complete variable domain reads KAGVTQTPRYLIKTRGQQVTLSCSPISGHRSVSWYQQTPGQGLQFLFEYFSETQRNKGNFPGRFSGRQFSNSRSEMNVSTLELGDSALYLCASSRESRAGGEEFFGPGTRLTVL.

The CDR3 reads CASSLEGAGANVLTF. CDR3 bases: TGTGCCAGCAGTTTGGAGGGCGCGGGGGCCAACGTCCTGACTTTC. The J gene is TRBJ2-6, the V gene TRBV27; tentatively, D is TRBD2 (6 bases). V was shortened by 3 bases and J by 4 bases, with 10 bases between the two germline ends. This CDR3 is built from 15 residues. Per germline, CDR1 MNHEY and CDR2 SMNVEV (reference sequence).

The gene calls are TRBV7-9 and TRBJ2-3; 9 bases agree with TRBD1. Germline loops: CDR1 SEHNR, CDR2 FQNEAQ (reference sequence). The CDR3 spans 18 residues. After removal of 5 bases from V and 7 bases from J, the junction contained 19 bases not matched to a gene. The CDR3 sequence: CASSLYGTGNRGPYTQYF. DNA of the CDR3: TGTGCCAGCAGCCTCTACGGGACAGGGAACAGGGGGCCATATACGCAGTATTTT.

The V gene is TRBV5-5, the J gene TRBJ1-5; D is unresolved. In germline, CDR1 is SGHKS, CDR2 YYEKEE (reference sequence). Trimming cost V 0 bases and J 2 bases, with 6 bases left between them. The CDR3 is 14 residues long. The CDR3 here is CASSLAGGNQPQHF. CDR3 DNA: TGTGCCAGCAGCTTGGCCGGGGGCAATCAGCCCCAGCATTTT.

CDR3 nucleotides: TGTGCCAGCAGCTTAAACGGGGGGCTTTACGAGCAGTACTTC. It yields the protein CASSLNGGLYEQYF. The chain couples TRBV7-3 to TRBJ2-7; D perhaps matches TRBD2 (7 bases). This CDR3 has 14 residues. CDR1 is SGHTA and CDR2 is FQGTGA in the germline V gene. Trimming took off 1 base at V and 4 bases at J, with 11 bases between the two ends.

The chain links TRBV29-1 to TRBJ1-2, with 10 bases aligning to TRBD1. The V and J ends lost 5 bases and 12 bases, in that order; junction bases with no gene match: 12. The germline gives CDR1 SQVTM, CDR2 ANQGSEA. This CDR3 comprises 13 residues. In DNA, the CDR3 is TGCAGCGTTCCCTTGGGGGACAGGGGAGGCCACACCTTC. Its protein product is CSVPLGDRGGHTF.

The chain is built from TRBV11-2 and TRBJ1-2, with no clear D. This CDR3 has 17 residues. V lost 0 bases and J 7 bases, leaving 21 bases between the germline ends. Germline V gives CDR1 SGHAT, CDR2 FQNNGV. The CDR3, as DNA: TGTGCCAGCAGCTTAGATCGGAGGCAGAAAACTATAGGTGGCTACACCTTC. The encoded protein is CASSLDRRQKTIGGYTF.

The chain is built from TRBV15 and TRBJ2-1; 11 bases align to TRBD2. J was trimmed by 8 bases and V by 1 base; bases with no gene match: 7. From germline, CDR1 is LNHNV and CDR2 YYDKDF (reference sequence). This CDR3 has 16 residues. The CDR3 reads CATSRGPSGRKYEQFF. DNA for the CDR3: TGTGCCACCAGCAGAGGCCCTAGCGGGAGGAAATATGAGCAGTTCTTC. The full variable domain, in which reference TRBV15 and TRBJ2-1 provide the parts outside the CDR3, is DAMVIQNPRYQVTQFGKPVTLSCSQTLNHNVMYWYQQKSSQAPKLLFHYYDKDFNNEADTPDNFQSRRPNTSFCFLDIRSPGLGDTAMYLCATSRGPSGRKYEQFFGPGTRLTVL.

The gene calls are TRBV3-1 (or the pseudogene TRBV3-2) and TRBJ2-5; TRBD2 aligns across 11 bases. CDR3 length equals 21 residues. CDR1 and CDR2 (germline): LGHDT, YNNKEL (reference sequence). The junction had 20 bases not matched to a gene; V was cut back by 1 base and J by 4 bases. The CDR3 region has the DNA TGTGCCAGCAGCCAAGTCATCGTTCGCGCGGCGACTAGCGGGATAGTAGAGACCCAGTACTTC. Protein product: CASSQVIVRAATSGIVETQYF.

This chain links TRBV7-2 with TRBJ2-3; possible D gene TRBD1, 7 bases. CDR1 is SGHTA and CDR2 is FQGNSA in the germline V gene. This CDR3 comprises 15 residues. Deletions cut 3 bases from V and 0 bases from J, with 10 bases between. CDR3 sequence: CASSLTGTSTDTQYF. DNA for the CDR3: TGTGCCAGCAGCTTGACAGGGACTAGCACAGATACGCAGTATTTT.

The chain couples TRBV27 to TRBJ2-1; 8 bases match TRBD2. Germline CDR1 and CDR2: MNHEY and SMNVEV (reference sequence). Trimming took 6 bases from V and 7 from J; bases not matched to a gene: 17. The CDR3 contains 17 residues. The CDR3 coding sequence is TGTGCCAGCAGGGCACTAGCGGTGAGGGATTTTGGTAATGAGCAGTTCTTC. Its protein product is CASRALAVRDFGNEQFF.

The V and J genes are TRBV19 and TRBJ1-2; D is possibly TRBD1 (5 bases). This CDR3 contains 12 residues. Germline loops: CDR1 LNHDA, CDR2 SQIVND (reference sequence). V was shortened by 11 bases and J by 4 bases, with 14 bases between the two germline ends. The DNA for the CDR3 is TGTGCCGTAGCCGGCAGGGTCTATGGCTACACCTTC. Amino acids: CAVAGRVYGYTF.